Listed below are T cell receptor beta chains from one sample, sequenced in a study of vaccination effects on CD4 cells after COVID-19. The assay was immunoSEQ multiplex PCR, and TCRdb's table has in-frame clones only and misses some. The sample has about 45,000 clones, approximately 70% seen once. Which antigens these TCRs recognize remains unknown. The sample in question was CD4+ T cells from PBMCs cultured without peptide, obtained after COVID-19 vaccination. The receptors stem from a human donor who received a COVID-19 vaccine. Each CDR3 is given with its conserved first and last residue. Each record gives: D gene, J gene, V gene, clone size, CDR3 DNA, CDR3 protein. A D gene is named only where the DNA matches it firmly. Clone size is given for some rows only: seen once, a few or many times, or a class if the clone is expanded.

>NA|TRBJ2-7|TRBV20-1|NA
TGCAGTGCTAGTACAGAGCGGCTCAGGACTCGAGAGCAGTACTTC
CSASTERLRTREQYF
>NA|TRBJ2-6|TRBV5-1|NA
TGCGCCAGCAGCTCAGCCTTAGAAGGCCCTGGGGCCAACGTCCTGACTTTC
CASSSALEGPGANVLTF
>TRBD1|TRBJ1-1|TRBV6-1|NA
TGTGCCAGCAGTGAAGGGGCAGGGGGTGACACTGAAGCTTTCTTT
CASSEGAGGDTEAFF
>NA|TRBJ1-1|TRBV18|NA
TGTGCCAGCTCACCAGGTGAGAACACTGAAGCTTTCTTT
CASSPGENTEAFF
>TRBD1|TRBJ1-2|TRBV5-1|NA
TGCGCCAGCAGCCACACAGGGGCGGGCTATGGCTACACCTTC
CASSHTGAGYGYTF
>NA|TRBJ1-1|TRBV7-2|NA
TGTGCCAGCAGCTTAGGACAGGTCGCTGAAGCTTTCTTT
CASSLGQVAEAFF
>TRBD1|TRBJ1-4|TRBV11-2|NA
TGTGCCAGCAGCTCGACAGGGCTGAGGGAAAAACTGTTTTTT
CASSSTGLREKLFF
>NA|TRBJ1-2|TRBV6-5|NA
TGTGCCAGTCGTCGTCTCACTACGAACTATGGCTACACCTTC
CASRRLTTNYGYTF
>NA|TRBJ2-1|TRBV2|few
TGTGCCAGCAGTGAAGAGGCAGGGAATGAGCAGTTCTTC
CASSEEAGNEQFF
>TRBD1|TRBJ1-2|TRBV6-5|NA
TGTGCCAGCAGTTACTACGGACAGGGGACGGGGGGCTACACCTTC
CASSYYGQGTGGYTF
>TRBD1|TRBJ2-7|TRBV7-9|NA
TGTGCCAGCAGCTCGGAAGACAGGGTGGACTACGAGCAGTACTTC
CASSSEDRVDYEQYF
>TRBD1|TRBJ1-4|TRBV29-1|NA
TGCAGCGCCCTAGGACAGGGAGATAATGAAAAACTGTTTTTT
CSALGQGDNEKLFF
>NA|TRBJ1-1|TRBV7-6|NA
TGTGCCAGCACCCAGGCAAGGGGGGTGAACACTGAAGCTTTCTTT
CASTQARGVNTEAFF
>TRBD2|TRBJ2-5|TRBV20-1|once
TGCAGTGCTAGTTGGCGGGAGTTTTTAGAGACCCAGTACTTC
CSASWREFLETQYF
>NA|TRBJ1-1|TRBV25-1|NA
TGTGCCAGCAGTGAACCTGGGGGGGGCACTGAAGCTTTCTTT
CASSEPGGGTEAFF
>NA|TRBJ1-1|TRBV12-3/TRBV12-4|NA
TGTGCCAGCAGTTTGGTAGAAAACACTGAAGCTTTCTTT
CASSLVENTEAFF
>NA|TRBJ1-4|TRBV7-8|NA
TGTGCCAGCAGCTTAGCTGGGGGGTTTGAAAAACTGTTTTTT
CASSLAGGFEKLFF
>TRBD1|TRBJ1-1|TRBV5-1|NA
TGCGCCAGCAGCTGGGACAGGGAGAACACTGAAGCTTTCTTT
CASSWDRENTEAFF
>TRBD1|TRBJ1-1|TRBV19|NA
TGTGCCAGTAGTATCTGGGGGGCAGGGGGAATGATGAACACTGAAGCTTTCTTT
CASSIWGAGGMMNTEAFF
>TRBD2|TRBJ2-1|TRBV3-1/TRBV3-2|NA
TGTGCCAGCAGCCAAGACGGGGGGGCTTCCTACAATGAGCAGTTCTTC
CASSQDGGASYNEQFF
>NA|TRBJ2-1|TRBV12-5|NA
TGTGCTAGTGGTAACGGGATCTACAATGAGCAGTTCTTC
CASGNGIYNEQFF
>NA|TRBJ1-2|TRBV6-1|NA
TGTGCCAGCAGTGAAGGAGGTTGGGAGTTCTCCTATGGCTACACCTTC
CASSEGGWEFSYGYTF
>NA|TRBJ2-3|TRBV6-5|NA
TGTGCCAGCGTTGTGGGGTCCTCCACAGATACGCAGTATTTT
CASVVGSSTDTQYF
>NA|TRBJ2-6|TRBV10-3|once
TGTGCCATCAGTGAGTCAGGAGCTGGGGCCAACGTCCTGACTTTC
CAISESGAGANVLTF
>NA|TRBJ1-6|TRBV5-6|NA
TGTGCCAGCAGCCTGGGACGGAATAATTCACCCCTCCACTTT
CASSLGRNNSPLHF
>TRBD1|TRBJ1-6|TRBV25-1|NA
TGTGCCAGCAGTGAAGAGACAGGGCCTTATAATTCACCCCTCCACTTT
CASSEETGPYNSPLHF
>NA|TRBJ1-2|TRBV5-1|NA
TGCGCCAGCAGCAAGCGCGCGGATAACTATGGCTACACCTTC
CASSKRADNYGYTF
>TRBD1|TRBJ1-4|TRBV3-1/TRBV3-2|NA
TGTGCCAGCAGCCAGACAGGGCTCACTAATGAAAAACTGTTTTTT
CASSQTGLTNEKLFF
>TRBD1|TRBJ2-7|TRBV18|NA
TGTGCCAGCTCAGCCACGGGACAGGGAGGCTACGAGCAGTACTTC
CASSATGQGGYEQYF
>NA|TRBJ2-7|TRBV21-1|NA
TGTGCCAGCAGCAAAGCGCTATCGGGACGCCCCTACGAGCAGTACTTC
CASSKALSGRPYEQYF
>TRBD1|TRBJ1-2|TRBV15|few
TGTGCCACCAGCAGAGACCCGGGACAGGGATCCTATGGCTACACCTTC
CATSRDPGQGSYGYTF
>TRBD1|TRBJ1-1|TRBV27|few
TGTGCCAGCAGTCCCATATTAGGGACAGCAGGTGAAGCTTTCTTT
CASSPILGTAGEAFF
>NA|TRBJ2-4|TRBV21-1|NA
TGTGCCAGCAGACTAATCGGACTAGCGGGGGCCAGTGTACACAACGTAGCCAAAAACATTCAGTACTTC
CASRLIGLAGASVHNVAKNIQYF
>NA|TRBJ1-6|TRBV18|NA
TGTGCCAGCTCAGAAGGGAATTCACCCCTCCACTTT
CASSEGNSPLHF
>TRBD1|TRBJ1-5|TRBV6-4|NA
TGTGCCAGCAGTGACCGTACTAACAGGGTGACAGGGAATCAGCCCCAGCATTTT
CASSDRTNRVTGNQPQHF
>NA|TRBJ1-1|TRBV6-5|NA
TGTGCCAGCAGTTACTCGCAGGGGACCACTGAAGCTTTCTTT
CASSYSQGTTEAFF
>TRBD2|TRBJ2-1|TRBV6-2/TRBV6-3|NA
TGTGCCAGCAGCCGACTAGCGGGAGGGCCTTCCGAGCAGTTCTTC
CASSRLAGGPSEQFF
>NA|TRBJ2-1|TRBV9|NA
TGTGCCAGCAGCGTAGGGCCAGGGTCAAATGAGCAGTTCTTC
CASSVGPGSNEQFF
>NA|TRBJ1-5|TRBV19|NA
TGTGCCAGTAGTATTCGAGGGTCAACTTATCAGCCCCAGCATTTT
CASSIRGSTYQPQHF
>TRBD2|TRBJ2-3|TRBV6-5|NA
TGTGCCAGCAGGACTAGCCCTATCACAGATACGCAGTATTTT
CASRTSPITDTQYF
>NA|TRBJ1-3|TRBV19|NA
TGTGCCAGTAGTCTGGGGCGGCACCACTACTCTGGAAACACCATATATTTT
CASSLGRHHYSGNTIYF
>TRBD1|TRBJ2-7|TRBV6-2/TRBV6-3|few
TGTGCCAGCAGTTACTCGACAGGGGGTTACGAGCAGTACTTC
CASSYSTGGYEQYF
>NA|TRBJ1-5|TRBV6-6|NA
TGTGCCAGCAGTTACTCTCGGGGGGGTGGTCAGCCCCAGCATTTT
CASSYSRGGGQPQHF
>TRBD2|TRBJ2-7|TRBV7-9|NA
TGTGCCAGCACCCAAGCGGCCCTAGCGGGACAGTACTTC
CASTQAALAGQYF
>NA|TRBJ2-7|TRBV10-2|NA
TGCGCCAGCAGTGCGACTAGGCCTCGTACCTACGAGCAGTACTTC
CASSATRPRTYEQYF
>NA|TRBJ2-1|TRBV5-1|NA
TGCGCCAGCAGCTTCCAACCCCGACAGGGAGGCGCCAATGAGCAGTTCTTC
CASSFQPRQGGANEQFF
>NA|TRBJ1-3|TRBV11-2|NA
TGTGCCAGCAGTAAAAACGGGGGCTCTGGAAACACCATATATTTT
CASSKNGGSGNTIYF
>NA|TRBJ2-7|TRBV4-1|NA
TGCGCCAGCAGCAAGAGGGGGGGAGCCTACGAGCAGTACTTC
CASSKRGGAYEQYF
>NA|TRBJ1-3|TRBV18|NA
TGTGCCAGCTCACCATGGGAGAGAGCTGGAAACACCATATATTTT
CASSPWERAGNTIYF
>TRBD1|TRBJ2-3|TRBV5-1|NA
TGCGCCAGCAGCCCGACCGGACAGGGGGCAATAACAGATACGCAGTATTTT
CASSPTGQGAITDTQYF
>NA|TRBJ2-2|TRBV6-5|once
TGTGCCAGCAACCCCGGAGGGGCGAACACCGGGGAGCTGTTTTTT
CASNPGGANTGELFF
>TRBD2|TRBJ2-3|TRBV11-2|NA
TGTGCCAGCAGCCACTCCGGACTAGTCGGGATGGATACGCAGTATTTT
CASSHSGLVGMDTQYF
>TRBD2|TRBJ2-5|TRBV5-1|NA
TGCGCCAGCAGCCCGAGCGGGGGGGGCGGCGAGACCCAGTACTTC
CASSPSGGGGETQYF
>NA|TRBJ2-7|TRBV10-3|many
TGTGCCATCAGTGACCCCCGCGGTCCAGGGGACGAGCAGTACTTC
CAISDPRGPGDEQYF